Presented here are 17 T cell receptor beta chains from one specimen sequenced in a study of blood T cell repertoires in COVID-19 (dated by TCRdb to the early 2020s). To prepare the library, the immunoSEQ multiplex PCR assay was applied. TCRdb re-hosts the immuneACCESS table, in-frame sequences only. Its copies lack some clones; in the studies checked, an unresolved V gene accounts for under half of them, and the cause for the rest is not known. The sample table records 100,000 or so clones; roughly 95% of these occur just once. About 4.5% of the sample belongs to the ten largest clones. Material: peripheral blood. Every receptor here comes from a human donor with active COVID-19. The donor label of this sample is uncertain.

The J gene is TRBJ2-7, the V gene TRBV20-1; D not certain. V was cut by 1 base and J by 4 bases, with 5 bases left in between. CDR3 length: 11 residues. CDR1 is DFQATT and CDR2 is SNEGSKA in the germline V gene (reference sequence). CDR3 coding DNA: TGCAGTGCTAGAGGAGAGTACGAGCAGTACTTC. It specifies CSARGEYEQYF.

The CDR3, as DNA: TGTGCCAGCAGCTTGCAACAGGGGTTGGGCACTGAAGCTTTCTTT. Encoded protein: CASSLQQGLGTEAFF. The chain joins TRBV5-4 to TRBJ1-1; the match to TRBD1 covers 7 bases. The CDR3 loop spans 15 amino acids. With 1 base clipped from V and 4 bases from J, the junction kept 7 bases outside the gene matches. Germline V gene lookup returns CDR1 SGHNT and CDR2 YYREEE (reference sequence).

The J gene is TRBJ1-2, the V gene TRBV5-1, with D maybe TRBD1 (6 bases). The germline V and J ends were trimmed by 0 bases and 3 bases, with 9 bases remaining between them. Germline V gives CDR1 SGHRS, CDR2 YFSETQ. This CDR3 region has 14 residues. CDR3 residues: CASSLVGGDYGYTF. In nucleotides, the CDR3 is TGCGCCAGCAGCTTGGTAGGGGGAGACTATGGCTACACCTTC.

The chain carries TRBV5-1 and TRBJ2-7; tentatively, D is TRBD2 (5 bases). The length of the CDR3 is 18 residues. The germline CDR1 and CDR2 sequences are SGHRS and YFSETQ. The V gene lost 1 base and the J gene lost 2 bases, with 22 bases spanning the gap. Here the CDR3 reads CASSLLSGWLADTYEQYF. CDR3 nucleotide sequence: TGCGCCAGCAGCTTGTTAAGTGGGTGGCTAGCCGACACCTACGAGCAGTACTTC.

The gene calls are TRBV7-2 and TRBJ2-5; D remains ambiguous. CDR3 length: 13 residues. CDR1 and CDR2 (germline): SGHTA, FQGNSA. V was cut by 1 base and J by 1 base, with 4 bases left in between. The DNA of the CDR3 is TGTGCCAGCAGCTTAGACTCCCAAGAGACCCAGTACTTC. As protein: CASSLDSQETQYF.

The genes are TRBV5-7 and TRBJ2-7; 8 nucleotides align to TRBD1. TRBV5-7 is treated as an ORF (open reading frame) with a function not yet certain. The CDR3 is 16 residues long. V was pared by 0 bases and J by 0 bases, with 5 bases of the junction left unmatched. The CDR3 sequence is CASSLAGQGLSYEQYF. CDR3 in DNA: TGTGCCAGCAGCTTGGCCGGACAGGGCCTCTCCTACGAGCAGTACTTC.

This sequence joins TRBV7-7 and TRBJ2-1; D is perhaps TRBD1 (5 bases). Germline V CDR1 and CDR2: SSHAT, FNYEAQ (reference sequence). The length of the CDR3 is 13 residues. Trimming took off 5 bases at V and 3 bases at J, with 8 bases between the two ends. CDR3 in amino acids: CASSPDSYNEQFF. The DNA for the CDR3 is TGTGCCAGCAGCCCAGACAGCTACAATGAGCAGTTCTTC.

The chain recombines TRBV5-1 with TRBJ2-5; TRBD2 might be the D (5 bases). Trimming left V 4 bases short and J 2 bases short, with 9 bases between. This CDR3 comprises 13 residues. The germline CDR1 and CDR2 sequences are SGHRS and YFSETQ. The CDR3 coding sequence is TGCGCCAGCAGCGGAGGACGTCAAGAGACCCAGTACTTC. It codes for CASSGGRQETQYF.

This chain connects TRBV12-5 to TRBJ2-7; 10 nucleotides match TRBD2. The V segment lost 6 bases and the J segment 1 base; nucleotides outside the gene matches: 0. Germline V gives CDR1 LGHNT, CDR2 FRNRAP. The CDR3 has 13 residues. This CDR3 reads CASGLAGSYEQYF. The CDR3 DNA is TGTGCTAGTGGACTAGCGGGGTCCTACGAGCAGTACTTC. The full variable domain, its missing parts supplied by reference TRBV12-5 and TRBJ2-7, is DARVTQTPRHKVTEMGQEVTMRCQPILGHNTVFWYRQTMMQGLELLAYFRNRAPLDDSGMPKDRFSAEMPDATLATLKIQPSEPRDSAVYFCASGLAGSYEQYFGPGTRLTVT.

The CDR3: CASSPSDRGLNNEQFF. The CDR3 region has the DNA TGTGCCAGCAGTCCCTCGGACAGGGGGCTTAACAATGAGCAGTTCTTC. The rearrangement uses TRBV27 and TRBJ2-1, with 11 bases lining up with TRBD1. CDR3 size: 16 residues. The V segment lost 5 bases and the J segment 5 bases; nucleotides outside the gene matches: 8. Germline-derived CDR1 and CDR2 are MNHEY and SMNVEV (reference sequence).

J is TRBJ2-7 and V is TRBV18; 11 nucleotides match TRBD1. Germline trimming cut 3 bases from V and 1 base from J; bases unmatched to any gene: 2. Germline V gene data show CDR1 as KGHSH and CDR2 as LQKENI. CDR3 length: 15 amino acids. CDR3: CASSPGTGGSYEQYF. In DNA form, the CDR3 reads TGTGCCAGCTCACCGGGGACAGGGGGGTCCTACGAGCAGTACTTC.

This chain uses TRBV27 with TRBJ2-5; 9 positions agree with TRBD2. The germline V gene encodes CDR1 MNHEY and CDR2 SMNVEV (reference sequence). V lost 3 bases and J lost 5; bases outside the gene matches: 4. The CDR3 is 14 residues long. Written as DNA, the CDR3 is TGTGCCAGCAGTTTTAGCGGGAGTTTTGAGACCCAGTACTTC. Amino acid sequence: CASSFSGSFETQYF.

The J gene is TRBJ2-7, the V gene TRBV27, with TRBD2 matching over 7 bases. After removal of 6 bases from V and 2 bases from J, the junction contained 7 bases not matched to a gene. CDR1 is MNHEY, CDR2 SMNVEV, per germline (reference sequence). This CDR3 is built from 14 residues. The CDR3 loop is CASSLGLGAYEQYF. The DNA of the CDR3 is TGTGCCAGCAGCCTCGGACTAGGGGCCTACGAGCAGTACTTC.

The CDR3 protein is CASGIGTGSSPLHF. The CDR3 region has the DNA TGTGCCAGCGGAATTGGGACAGGGAGCTCACCCCTCCACTTT. This chain links TRBV6-5 with TRBJ1-6; 9 nucleotides align to TRBD1. V gave up 8 bases and J gave up 10 bases; unmatched junction bases: 9. The CDR3 runs 14 residues. CDR1 MNHEY and CDR2 SVGAGI come from the germline V gene.

This rearrangement joins TRBV29-1 to TRBJ2-6; weak D call: TRBD1 (5 bases). This CDR3 has 12 residues. Germline CDR1 and CDR2: SQVTM and ANQGSEA. The V gene lost 7 bases and the J gene lost 2 bases, with 6 bases spanning the gap. The CDR3 reads CSGTTGANVLTF. CDR3 DNA sequence: TGCAGCGGGACAACTGGGGCCAACGTCCTGACTTTC.

The gene calls are TRBV6-2 or TRBV6-3 and TRBJ2-1; the match to TRBD2 covers 7 bases. Germline V gives CDR1 MNHEY, CDR2 SVGEGT. This CDR3 has 18 amino acids. V was clipped by 4 bases and J by 9 bases; unmatched bases: 21. CDR3 sequence (DNA): TGTGCCAGCAGTTCAAGACTAGCTGCTTCTTTCGGTTGGGCTGAGCAGTTCTTC. Protein sequence: CASSSRLAASFGWAEQFF.

The chain carries TRBV7-2 and TRBJ2-3; 8 positions match TRBD2. Trimming took 6 bases from V and 3 from J; bases not matched to a gene: 8. The CDR3 length is 15 residues. Germline V CDR1 and CDR2: SGHTA, FQGNSA. The CDR3 nucleotides are TGTGCCAGCAGTCAGACCGGGAGGGAAACAGATACGCAGTATTTT. Protein sequence: CASSQTGRETDTQYF.